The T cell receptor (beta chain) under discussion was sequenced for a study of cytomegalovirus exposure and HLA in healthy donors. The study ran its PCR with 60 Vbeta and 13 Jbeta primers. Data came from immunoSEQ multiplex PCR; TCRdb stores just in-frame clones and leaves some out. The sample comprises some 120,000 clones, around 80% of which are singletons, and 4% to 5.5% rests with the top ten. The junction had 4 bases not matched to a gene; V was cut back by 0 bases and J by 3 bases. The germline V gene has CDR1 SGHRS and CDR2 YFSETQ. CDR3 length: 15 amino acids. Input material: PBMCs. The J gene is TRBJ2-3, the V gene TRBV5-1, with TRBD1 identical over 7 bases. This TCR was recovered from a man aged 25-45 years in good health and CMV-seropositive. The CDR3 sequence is CASSLDRGRTDTQYF. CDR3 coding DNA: TGCGCCAGCAGCTTGGACAGGGGCAGGACAGATACGCAGTATTTT.